The 31 T cell receptor beta chains given below trace back to one sample, sequenced in a study of vaccination and CD4 T cells after COVID-19. No antigen is known for these receptors. As to treatment: roughly 11-day PBMC culture with coronavirus spike peptide pools or control peptides (ViraFEST assay). During the years 2011-2018, before the COVID-19 pandemic, the unexposed donor's CD4+ T cells were collected. Cultured CD4+ T cell DNA underwent sequencing with the Oncomine TCR Beta short-read assay. TCRdb re-called the PCR reads through MiXCR, storing one row per CDR3 protein. Seen here are roughly 8,000 distinct CDR3 sequences, about 45% observed once, and the top ten hold about 20%. The source material was CD4+ T cells from blood, cultured in vitro. The receptors stem from a human donor in good health.

The rearrangement uses TRBV6-2 or TRBV6-3 and TRBJ1-4; D not resolved. Trimming stripped 4 bases from V and 15 bases from J, with 18 bases between. The CDR3 has 13 amino acids. Germline V lookup: CDR1 MNHEY, CDR2 SVGEGT. CDR3: CASSFRQSESMFF. CDR3 in DNA: TGTGCCAGCAGTTTCCGCCAGTCTGAGTCGATGTTTTTT.

This chain joins TRBV5-1 and TRBJ2-5, with D possibly TRBD1 on 5 matching bases. CDR3 length: 15 amino acids. V gave up 4 bases and J gave up 3 bases, with 16 bases separating them. Germline lookup yields CDR1 SGHRS and CDR2 YFSETQ. The chain's CDR3 is CASSLQGKGKETQYF. The CDR3, as DNA: TGCGCCAGCAGCCTGCAAGGGAAGGGGAAAGAGACCCAGTACTTC.

The rearrangement joins TRBV28 to TRBJ2-5, with 9 positions matching TRBD2. This CDR3 comprises 17 residues. The J segment lost 5 bases and the V segment lost 1 base, leaving 11 bases of the junction unmatched. Germline CDR1 and CDR2: MDHEN and SYDVKM. The CDR3 sequence: CASSLLAGGPRGETQYF. For the CDR3, the DNA is TGTGCCAGCAGTTTATTGGCGGGAGGGCCTAGGGGGGAGACCCAGTACTTC. The full variable domain, its missing parts supplied by reference TRBV28 and TRBJ2-5, is DVKVTQSSRYLVKRTGEKVFLECVQDMDHENMFWYRQDPGLGLRLIYFSYDVKMKEKGDIPEGYSVSREKKERFSLILESASTNQTSMYLCASSLLAGGPRGETQYFGPGTRLLVL.

This clonotype was picked up a small number of times. The V gene is TRBV10-2, the J gene TRBJ1-1; D gene uncertain. V was pared by 8 bases and J by 1 base, with 14 bases between. The CDR3 runs 14 residues. From germline, CDR1 is WSHSY and CDR2 SAAADI. In DNA form, the CDR3 reads TGCGCCAGCGGATTGATGGGCCGGAACACTGAAGCTTTCTTT. Its protein product is CASGLMGRNTEAFF.

V gene TRBV6-5 combines with J gene TRBJ2-3; D possibly corresponds to TRBD2 (7 bases). Looked up from germline, CDR1 is MNHEY and CDR2 is SVGAGI. Between the trimmed V and J ends, which lost 2 bases and 6 bases, there was a span of 18 bases. There are 16 residues in the CDR3. CDR3 in DNA: TGTGCCAGCAGTTACGTGGGGGGGCAACGAGGGGATACGCAGTATTTT. This gives the protein CASSYVGGQRGDTQYF.

This clonotype was observed a handful of times. The chain has TRBV12-3 or TRBV12-4 and TRBJ2-5; 8 positions agree with TRBD2. V lost 5 bases, J lost 4 bases, and 9 bases stayed unmatched. The CDR3 totals 15 residues. The CDR3 here is CASSRSSGSSETQYF. CDR3 coding DNA: TGTGCCAGCAGTAGGAGCAGCGGGAGTTCAGAGACCCAGTACTTC.

This clonotype has a handful of counts. The chain recombines TRBV20-1 with TRBJ1-5; 7 nucleotides agree with TRBD1. This CDR3 is 19 amino acids long. V shed 3 bases and J 0 bases; nucleotides not matched to a gene: 17. CDR1 and CDR2 (germline): DFQATT, SNEGSKA (reference sequence). The CDR3 spells CSARDPWDSLGYSNQPQHF. CDR3 DNA sequence: TGCAGTGCTAGGGATCCCTGGGACAGCTTGGGCTATAGCAATCAGCCCCAGCATTTT.

V gene TRBV6-1 combines with J gene TRBJ2-1; 12 bases match TRBD2. CDR3 length: 15 amino acids. With 6 bases clipped from V and 9 bases from J, the junction kept 9 bases outside the gene matches. From germline, CDR1 is MNHNS and CDR2 SASEGT. CDR3 DNA: TGTGCCAGCAGCAGAGGACTAGCGGGAAGGGGTGAGCAGTTCTTC. Its protein product is CASSRGLAGRGEQFF.

This chain connects TRBV2 to TRBJ2-7; D not resolved. The CDR3 is 12 amino acids. The germline CDR1 and CDR2 sequences are SNHLY and FYNNEI. The V and J ends lost 7 bases and 3 bases respectively, with 10 bases between them. The CDR3 sequence: CASMISYYEQYF. In DNA form, the CDR3 reads TGTGCCAGCATGATATCATACTACGAGCAGTACTTC.

The chain joins TRBV27 to TRBJ1-2; the D gene is possibly TRBD1 (6 bases). Germline CDR1 is MNHEY and CDR2 is SMNVEV (reference sequence). V was clipped by 5 bases and J by 8 bases, with 18 bases between them. The CDR3 consists of 14 residues. The CDR3 loop is CASSDTGKVNGYTF. As DNA, the CDR3 is TGTGCCAGCAGTGATACAGGGAAGGTTAACGGCTACACCTTC.

V is TRBV6-1 and J is TRBJ2-1; the match to TRBD1 covers 12 bases. The CDR3 length is 15 residues. Per germline, CDR1 MNHNS and CDR2 SASEGT. V was clipped by 5 bases and J by 7 bases; unmatched bases: 6. The CDR3 reads CASSRGTGGRNEQFF. CDR3 nucleotide sequence: TGTGCCAGCAGTCGTGGGACAGGGGGCAGGAATGAGCAGTTCTTC.

There are a few counts of this clonotype. This chain uses TRBV10-3 with TRBJ1-2; possibly TRBD1 for D (6 bases). The CDR3 covers 15 residues. The germline CDR1 and CDR2 sequences are ENHRY and SYGVKD. V shed 6 bases and J shed 3 bases, with 17 bases lying between them. CDR3 coding DNA: TGTGCCATCAGAGGGGGGGGTTCTGGCTACTATGGCTACACCTTC. It specifies CAIRGGGSGYYGYTF.

The table lists this clonotype with a few counts. V usage is TRBV20-1 and J usage is TRBJ1-5; D might be TRBD1 (5 bases). Trimming left V 4 bases short and J 2 bases short, with 12 bases between. The germline V gene encodes CDR1 DFQATT and CDR2 SNEGSKA (reference sequence). CDR3 length: 14 residues. The CDR3 nucleotides are TGCAGTGCTAACCAGGGAAATGGCAATCAGCCCCAGCATTTT. As protein: CSANQGNGNQPQHF.

This clonotype is a singleton in its sample. The V call is TRBV2, the J call TRBJ2-3; D might be TRBD1 or TRBD2, each matching 5 bases. Germline V CDR1 and CDR2: SNHLY, FYNNEI. The CDR3 is 13 residues long. Trimming cost V 10 bases and J 2 bases, with 13 bases left between them. The CDR3 spells CAINGAYTDTQYF. Here the CDR3 DNA reads TGTGCCATAAACGGGGCTTACACAGATACGCAGTATTTT.

This clonotype was seen more than once but under ten times. This chain links TRBV7-2 with TRBJ2-1, with D maybe TRBD1 (8 bases). V lost 10 bases to trimming and J lost 9 bases, with 22 bases between them. The length of the CDR3 is 14 residues. CDR1 is SGHTA and CDR2 is FQGNSA in the germline V gene. CDR3 sequence: CATQRGPGGGEQFF. CDR3 DNA: TGTGCCACCCAGCGGGGACCAGGGGGCGGTGAGCAGTTCTTC.

Here the CDR3 DNA reads TGTGCCAGCAGCTTAGTGGGGGGTCTAGAGACCCAGTACTTC. It encodes CASSLVGGLETQYF. The gene calls are TRBV7-2 and TRBJ2-5; D might be TRBD2 (6 bases). V lost 1 base, J lost 4 bases, and 10 bases lay in between. CDR1 is SGHTA and CDR2 is FQGNSA in the germline V gene. There are 14 residues in the CDR3.

This clonotype was detected a few times. The chain has TRBV6-1 and TRBJ1-2, with TRBD1 identical over 9 bases. The CDR3 runs to 13 residues. The junction had 5 bases not matched to a gene; V was cut back by 6 bases and J by 6 bases. Germline V lookup: CDR1 MNHNS, CDR2 SASEGT. In DNA, the CDR3 is TGTGCCAGCAGGTCTGACAGGGGGGATGGCTACACCTTC. Translating gives CASRSDRGDGYTF.

This clonotype is large (0.1 to 1%) in the sample. This chain joins TRBV7-8 and TRBJ2-7, with a weak D call TRBD1 (5 bases). Trimming left V 5 bases short and J 0 bases short, with 14 bases between. Germline CDR1 reads SGHVS; CDR2 reads FQNEAQ. CDR3 size: 15 residues. The CDR3 region has the DNA TGTGCCAGCAGCCCGACAGATACCCTCTCCTACGAGCAGTACTTC. This codes for CASSPTDTLSYEQYF.

The chain recombines TRBV2 with TRBJ2-3, with a tentative D call TRBD1 (5 bases). The CDR3 is 14 residues long. V lost 4 bases, J lost 2 bases, and 10 bases lay in between. Germline assignment: CDR1 SNHLY and CDR2 FYNNEI. CDR3 bases: TGTGCCAGCAGTGTGGGGCGCGACACAGATACGCAGTATTTT. It is translated as CASSVGRDTDTQYF.

The J gene is TRBJ2-1, the V gene TRBV20-1; D is possibly TRBD2 (5 bases). Trimming removed 3 bases from V and 0 bases from J, with 12 bases in between. Germline lookup yields CDR1 DFQATT and CDR2 SNEGSKA (reference sequence). This CDR3 spans 15 amino acids. CDR3 loop: CSARAGSGSYNEQFF. The DNA for the CDR3 is TGCAGTGCTAGGGCGGGCAGCGGCTCCTACAATGAGCAGTTCTTC.

This clonotype was found once. The CDR3, as DNA: TGTGCCAGCAGCGTAGGGGATCTCCATTTTAGGAATACGCAGTATTTT. It codes for CASSVGDLHFRNTQYF. The chain recombines TRBV9 with TRBJ2-3; D is uncertain. V dropped 0 bases and J dropped 7 bases, with 18 bases sitting between them. Germline V gene lookup returns CDR1 SGDLS and CDR2 YYNGEE. This CDR3 is 16 amino acids long. The variable domain in full, with the rest retrieved from reference TRBV9 and TRBJ2-3, is DSGVTQTPKHLITATGQRVTLRCSPRSGDLSVYWYQQSLDQGLQFLIQYYNGEERAKGNILERFSAQQFPDLHSELNLSSLELGDSALYFCASSVGDLHFRNTQYFGPGTRLTVL.

The rearrangement joins TRBV9 to TRBJ2-3; a weak D match, TRBD2 (7 bases). The CDR3 runs 14 residues. Germline CDR1 is SGDLS and CDR2 is YYNGEE. Between the trimmed V and J ends, which lost 5 bases and 3 bases, there was a span of 13 bases. CDR3 residues: CASSGRGRTDTQYF. The CDR3, as DNA: TGTGCCAGCAGTGGGCGGGGGCGAACAGATACGCAGTATTTT.

The genes are TRBV7-8 and TRBJ2-1; D is unclear. CDR3 size: 17 residues. V shed 5 bases and J shed 4 bases, with 21 bases lying between them. Germline loops: CDR1 SGHVS, CDR2 FQNEAQ. CDR3 nucleotide sequence: TGTGCCAGCAGCCCAAGGACCCCCGGTAACGTGTACAATGAGCAGTTCTTC. It codes for CASSPRTPGNVYNEQFF.

This clonotype was observed a few times. The chain joins TRBV9 to TRBJ1-1, with D maybe TRBD1 (6 bases). Germline assignment: CDR1 SGDLS and CDR2 YYNGEE. The CDR3 consists of 17 residues. The V end was cut by 0 bases, the J end by 3 bases, with 18 bases between. CDR3 in DNA: TGTGCCAGCAGCGTAGCTACGGGACATGGTACAGACACTGAAGCTTTCTTT. Translating gives CASSVATGHGTDTEAFF.

The chain uses TRBV6-1 and TRBJ1-1; maybe TRBD1 (6 bases). The germline CDR1 and CDR2 sequences are MNHNS and SASEGT. The V gene lost 5 bases and the J gene lost 1 base, with 11 bases spanning the gap. The CDR3 is 14 amino acids. The CDR3 here is CASSLGGRNTEAFF. CDR3 nucleotide sequence: TGTGCCAGCAGTCTAGGGGGAAGGAACACTGAAGCTTTCTTT.

This clonotype was counted only a few times. For the CDR3, the DNA is TGTGCCAGCCCGCTAAAGGACAGGCCCCTCATGAACACTGAAGCTTTCTTT. It is translated as CASPLKDRPLMNTEAFF. The chain is built from TRBV27 and TRBJ1-1; 7 bases agree with TRBD1. Losses at the gene ends were 8 bases for V and 0 bases for J; bases not matched to a gene: 15. CDR3 length equals 17 residues. Germline CDR1 MNHEY, CDR2 SMNVEV (reference sequence).

The sample holds a few counts of this clonotype. The chain uses TRBV19 and TRBJ1-2; 8 bases are a match to TRBD1. The junction had 3 bases not matched to a gene; V was cut back by 5 bases and J by 4 bases. This CDR3 is 13 amino acids long. Looked up from germline, CDR1 is LNHDA and CDR2 is SQIVND (reference sequence). The CDR3 sequence: CASSLQGVYGYTF. CDR3 coding DNA: TGTGCCAGTAGTCTACAGGGGGTCTATGGCTACACCTTC.

This clonotype has just a few counts. The chain employs TRBV28 and TRBJ2-2; 7 bases agree with TRBD1. The V gene end was trimmed by 8 bases and the J gene end by 4 bases; junction bases not matched to a gene: 7. Germline assignment: CDR1 MDHEN and CDR2 SYDVKM. The CDR3 spans 14 residues. DNA of the CDR3: TGTGCCAGCTCCTCAGGGGGATCCACCGGGGAGCTGTTTTTT. It yields the protein CASSSGGSTGELFF. The full variable domain, its missing parts supplied by reference TRBV28 and TRBJ2-2, is DVKVTQSSRYLVKRTGEKVFLECVQDMDHENMFWYRQDPGLGLRLIYFSYDVKMKEKGDIPEGYSVSREKKERFSLILESASTNQTSMYLCASSSGGSTGELFFGEGSRLTVL.

The chain is built from TRBV6-1 and TRBJ2-3, with a tentative D call TRBD2 (6 bases). V was pared by 8 bases and J by 4 bases, with 19 bases between. The CDR3 has 15 amino acids. Germline V lookup: CDR1 MNHNS, CDR2 SASEGT. CDR3 protein: CASFTSEGRPDTQYF. In DNA, the CDR3 is TGTGCCAGCTTTACTTCGGAGGGTAGACCAGATACGCAGTATTTT.

This clonotype was observed a few times. The chain recombines TRBV11-2 with TRBJ1-2; 7 bases map to TRBD1. Losses at the gene ends were 2 bases for V and 0 bases for J; bases not matched to a gene: 6. The V gene's germline CDR1 is SGHAT and CDR2 FQNNGV. This CDR3 is built from 16 residues. In DNA form, the CDR3 reads TGTGCCAGCAGCTTAAACAGGGGACGGGCTAACTATGGCTACACCTTC. Amino acid sequence: CASSLNRGRANYGYTF. Full variable domain (remainder filled in from reference TRBV11-2 and TRBJ1-2): EAGVAQSPRYKIIEKRQSVAFWCNPISGHATLYWYQQILGQGPKLLIQFQNNGVVDDSQLPKDRFSAERLKGVDSTLKIQPAKLEDSAVYLCASSLNRGRANYGYTFGSGTRLTVV.

A few counts support this clonotype. The chain carries TRBV6-1 and TRBJ2-5, with a weak D call TRBD1 (6 bases). CDR3 size: 12 residues. The ends were cut back, 6 bases at V and 4 bases at J, with 9 bases in the middle. Germline V gives CDR1 MNHNS, CDR2 SASEGT. The CDR3 DNA sequence: TGTGCCAGCAGGGGGGCACGAGAGACCCAGTACTTC. It is translated as CASRGARETQYF.